One sample yielded the 13 T cell receptor beta chains listed below, sequenced in a study of memory CD4+ T cells and cytomegalovirus serostatus. Single viable CD3+CD4+CD8-CD45RO+ cells were sorted as the memory CD4+ T cells. Only in-frame clones appear in the TCRdb table, and some are missing; sequencing was by immunoSEQ multiplex PCR. This repertoire shows 70,000 to 95,000 clones, about 85% found once; its top ten account for around 0.78%. Sequenced: memory CD4+ T cells from blood. The receptors were sampled from an adult in good health and CMV-seronegative.

V is TRBV7-9 and J is TRBJ1-4; 9 bases are shared with TRBD1. J was trimmed by 7 bases and V by 1 base; bases with no gene match: 4. This CDR3 is built from 15 residues. Germline assignment: CDR1 SEHNR and CDR2 FQNEAQ (reference sequence). Written as DNA, the CDR3 is TGTGCCAGCAGCTTAGACGGACAGGGGTTTGAAAAACTGTTTTTT. Protein sequence: CASSLDGQGFEKLFF. Variable domain in full (rest from reference TRBV7-9 and TRBJ1-4): DTGVSQNPRHKITKRGQNVTFRCDPISEHNRLYWYRQTLGQGPEFLTYFQNEAQLEKSRLLSDRFSAERPKGSFSTLEIQRTEQGDSAMYLCASSLDGQGFEKLFFGSGTQLSVL.

The gene calls are TRBV28 and TRBJ1-4, with unresolved D. V lost 5 bases, J lost 0 bases, and 7 bases lay in between. CDR3 length: 14 amino acids. Looked up from germline, CDR1 is MDHEN and CDR2 is SYDVKM. This CDR3 is CASSPYSTNEKLFF. The DNA for the CDR3 is TGTGCCAGCAGTCCCTACTCAACTAATGAAAAACTGTTTTTT.

V and J are TRBV2 and TRBJ2-1, with D unresolved. There are 16 residues in the CDR3. The ends were cut back, 3 bases at V and 3 bases at J, with 15 bases in the middle. CDR1 is SNHLY and CDR2 is FYNNEI in the germline V gene. This CDR3 reads CASSEGGRTNYNEQFF. Here the CDR3 DNA reads TGTGCCAGCAGTGAGGGTGGCAGAACCAACTACAATGAGCAGTTCTTC.

V gene TRBV7-2 combines with J gene TRBJ1-2; 9 bases match TRBD1. Germline trimming cut 4 bases from V and 7 bases from J; bases unmatched to any gene: 13. The CDR3 spans 16 residues. Germline CDR1 is SGHTA and CDR2 is FQGNSA. CDR3 region: CASSSSNTGTGRGYTF. The CDR3 nucleotides are TGTGCCAGCAGCTCCTCGAATACCGGGACAGGGCGTGGCTACACCTTC.

The chain joins TRBV30 to TRBJ1-1; a weak D match, TRBD1 (5 bases). CDR3 length: 14 amino acids. CDR1 and CDR2 (germline): GTSNPN, SVGIG (reference sequence). Trimming stripped 5 bases from V and 0 bases from J, with 13 bases between. CDR3 amino acids: CAWVKQAMNTEAFF. The CDR3 region has the DNA TGTGCCTGGGTTAAACAGGCAATGAACACTGAAGCTTTCTTT.

The chain recombines TRBV30 with TRBJ2-7; perhaps TRBD2 as D (7 bases). Trimming took off 5 bases at V and 0 bases at J, with 11 bases between the two ends. CDR1 GTSNPN and CDR2 SVGIG come from the germline V gene (reference sequence). CDR3 length equals 13 residues. The CDR3 coding sequence is TGTGCCTGGGAAGGGGGGGCCTCCTACGAGCAGTACTTC. It codes for CAWEGGASYEQYF.

This chain links TRBV19 with TRBJ1-2, with unresolved D. The germline gives CDR1 LNHDA, CDR2 SQIVND (reference sequence). CDR3 length: 15 amino acids. V was cut by 2 bases and J by 3 bases, with 13 bases left in between. The CDR3 coding sequence is TGTGCCAGTAGTATAATGGCCCTTCCGCACTATGGCTACACCTTC. It yields the protein CASSIMALPHYGYTF.

This clone occurred once. This rearrangement joins TRBV4-3 to TRBJ2-2; unclear D gene. Germline V gene data show CDR1 as LGHNA and CDR2 as YSLEER. V lost 4 bases and J lost 1, with 13 bases in between. CDR3 length: 16 amino acids. The CDR3 coding sequence is TGCGCCAGCAGCCTCACCCCGGGTCTGAACACCGGGGAGCTGTTTTTT. This translates into CASSLTPGLNTGELFF.

The chain is built from TRBV5-1 and TRBJ2-1; 12 nucleotides align to TRBD2. With V trimmed by 5 bases and J by 2 bases, 8 bases remained unmatched. Germline values: CDR1 SGHRS, CDR2 YFSETQ. The CDR3 totals 17 residues. This CDR3 reads CASSFLPSGGAYNEQFF. The CDR3 DNA follows: TGCGCCAGCAGTTTCTTACCTAGCGGGGGGGCCTACAATGAGCAGTTCTTC.

This clone was seen only once. The chain uses TRBV25-1 and TRBJ1-2; TRBD1 is a possible D gene (5 bases). The V end was cut by 3 bases, the J end by 8 bases, with 13 bases between. CDR3 length: 13 amino acids. Germline CDR1 is MGHDK and CDR2 is SYGVNS. Written as DNA, the CDR3 is TGTGCCAGCAGTGAGTGGGGGGATGAGGGCTACACCTTC. It is translated as CASSEWGDEGYTF.

CDR3 protein: CASSLRGEDTQYF. CDR3 DNA sequence: TGTGCCAGCAGCTTGCGGGGGGAAGATACGCAGTATTTT. V gene TRBV5-4 combines with J gene TRBJ2-3, with 7 bases identical to TRBD2. Germline CDR1 SGHNT, CDR2 YYREEE (reference sequence). J was trimmed by 5 bases and V by 1 base; bases with no gene match: 1. The CDR3 covers 13 residues.

The chain links TRBV30 to TRBJ2-6, with a weak D call TRBD1 (5 bases). CDR1 and CDR2 from the germline V gene are GTSNPN and SVGIG (reference sequence). V lost 4 bases to trimming and J lost 0 bases, with 16 bases between them. CDR3 length: 17 amino acids. CDR3 in amino acids: CAWTDRGYISGANVLTF. CDR3 DNA sequence: TGTGCCTGGACCGACAGAGGCTACATCTCTGGGGCCAACGTCCTGACTTTC.

This rearrangement joins TRBV30 to TRBJ1-1; maybe TRBD1 (6 bases). The CDR3 runs to 13 residues. Per germline, CDR1 GTSNPN and CDR2 SVGIG (reference sequence). The V end lost 5 bases, the J end lost 0 bases, and 10 bases lay between the germline ends. CDR3 DNA: TGTGCCTGGGACAGGAGATTGAACACTGAAGCTTTCTTT. The encoded protein is CAWDRRLNTEAFF. Complete variable domain (other parts from reference TRBV30 and TRBJ1-1): SQTIHQWPATLVQPVGSPLSLECTVEGTSNPNLYWYRQAAGRGLQLLFYSVGIGQISSEVPQNLSASRPQDRQFILSSKKLLLSDSGFYLCAWDRRLNTEAFFGQGTRLTVV.